This T cell receptor beta chain comes out of a study of blood T cell repertoires in COVID-19. Profiled with immunoSEQ multiplex PCR; TCRdb holds only in-frame clones, not every one. The sample records around 92,000 clones, 74% being singletons. Looked up from germline, CDR1 is MNHEY and CDR2 is SVGAGI. This CDR3 is built from 15 residues. Trimming pared 4 bases from V and 4 bases from J, leaving 16 bases between. The TCR was taken from a man between 65 and 85 years old with COVID-19, enrolled during active disease. The sequencing sample was made of peripheral blood. The chain links TRBV6-5 to TRBJ1-2; tentative D call: TRBD1 (5 bases). The CDR3: CASSSGGARGYGYTF. CDR3 DNA: TGTGCCAGCAGTTCCGGAGGGGCCCGGGGCTATGGCTACACCTTC.